A single T cell receptor (beta chain) is shown here with its context. Data came from immunoSEQ multiplex PCR; TCRdb stores just in-frame clones and leaves some out. The sample yields some 180,000 clones, roughly 84% seen once. The entry originates in a study of blood T cell repertoires in COVID-19. Trimming cost V 2 bases and J 6 bases; bases outside gene matches: 12. The CDR3 runs 16 residues. In germline, CDR1 is SGDLS, CDR2 YYNGEE. Participant-reported clinical history was the basis for cohort assignment. J is TRBJ2-7 and V is TRBV9; TRBD2 agrees at 9 bases. The origin of this receptor is a woman aged 25 to 39 who had been exposed to COVID-19. Sequencing input: PBMCs or T cells enriched from blood (not recorded which). CDR3 bases: TGTGCCAGCAGCGTCGCTGGGAGCGGGGGGTTGGTCGAGCAGTACTTC. Amino acids: CASSVAGSGGLVEQYF.